The 20 T cell receptor beta chains below all came from one sample that was sequenced in a study of blood T cells in healthy people across ages. Primers used in a second PCR of roughly 6 to 11 cycles were a sample-barcoded 5' primer and a J-beta primer mix. TCRdb analysed the 5' RACE reads with MiXCR anew, one entry per CDR3 protein. The sample shows over 1,200,000 distinct CDR3 sequences, around 59% of them seen only once. Sequencing was performed on blood. The source of these receptors is a man between 18 and 29 years old in good health.

This sequence joins TRBV11-2 and TRBJ2-3; D may be TRBD1 or TRBD2 (6 bases each). This CDR3 spans 16 amino acids. The germline V gene encodes CDR1 SGHAT and CDR2 FQNNGV. With 4 bases removed from V and 2 bases from J, the gap between germline ends came to 16 bases. The CDR3 here is CASSSRGGTLTDTQYF. The CDR3 DNA is TGTGCCAGCAGCTCAAGGGGCGGGACACTCACAGATACGCAGTATTTT. Based on the CDR3 plus reference TRBV11-2 and TRBJ2-3, the full variable domain is EAGVAQSPRYKIIEKRQSVAFWCNPISGHATLYWYQQILGQGPKLLIQFQNNGVVDDSQLPKDRFSAERLKGVDSTLKIQPAKLEDSAVYLCASSSRGGTLTDTQYFGPGTRLTVL.

This clonotype showed up just a few times. The chain combines TRBV7-2 with TRBJ1-6, with a possible D match to TRBD1 (5 bases). The germline V gene has CDR1 SGHTA and CDR2 FQGNSA. Between the trimmed V and J ends, which lost 1 base and 5 bases, there was a span of 12 bases. The CDR3 totals 16 residues. The CDR3 loop is CASSLVGRGHNSPLHF. In nucleotides, the CDR3 is TGTGCCAGCAGCTTAGTGGGTAGGGGTCATAATTCACCCCTCCACTTT. The whole variable domain, remainder taken from reference TRBV7-2 and TRBJ1-6, is GAGVSQSPSNKVTEKGKDVELRCDPISGHTALYWYRQSLGQGLEFLIYFQGNSAPDKSGLPSDRFSAERTGGSVSTLTIQRTQQEDSAVYLCASSLVGRGHNSPLHFGNGTRLTVT.

This chain uses TRBV27 with TRBJ1-5, with D uncertain. Trimming cost V 10 bases and J 4 bases, with 20 bases left between them. The CDR3 loop spans 15 amino acids. Germline assignment: CDR1 MNHEY and CDR2 SMNVEV (reference sequence). The DNA for the CDR3 is TGTGCCACTAACTCCTTGCCACCTTGGAATCAGCCCCAGCATTTT. Protein product: CATNSLPPWNQPQHF.

The genes are TRBV4-3 and TRBJ2-5; 9 bases map to TRBD1. The CDR3 is 16 residues long. The trim removed 4 bases at V and 0 bases at J, leaving 6 bases unmatched. Germline V gene data show CDR1 as LGHNA and CDR2 as YSLEER. CDR3 loop: CASSPRTGEDQETQYF. The DNA for the CDR3 is TGCGCCAGCAGCCCCAGGACAGGGGAGGACCAAGAGACCCAGTACTTC.

V usage is TRBV24-1 and J usage is TRBJ2-5, with 9 bases aligning to TRBD1. Germline trimming cut 9 bases from V and 5 bases from J; bases unmatched to any gene: 15. The CDR3 sequence is 16 residues long. Germline CDR1 KGHDR, CDR2 SFDVKD. The CDR3 DNA follows: TGTGCCACCGGAGACCCTCCGGGACAGGGTGGGGAGACCCAGTACTTC. It codes for CATGDPPGQGGETQYF.

The genes are TRBV20-1 and TRBJ1-5; perhaps TRBD1 as D (5 bases). This CDR3 has 14 amino acids. Trimming left V 6 bases short and J 5 bases short, with 17 bases between. Germline CDR1 DFQATT, CDR2 SNEGSKA (reference sequence). The CDR3 DNA sequence: TGCAGTGCGCCGGGACCCAACGAGGATCAGCCCCAGCATTTT. It is translated as CSAPGPNEDQPQHF.

V usage is TRBV3-1 and J usage is TRBJ2-7; the D gene could be TRBD1 or TRBD2 (5 bases each). The CDR3 consists of 14 residues. The V and J ends lost 0 bases and 3 bases respectively, with 9 bases between them. The germline gives CDR1 LGHDT, CDR2 YNNKEL (reference sequence). In DNA, the CDR3 is TGTGCCAGCAGCCAAGACGAGGGGATCTACGAGCAGTACTTC. Its protein is CASSQDEGIYEQYF.

In this sample, this clonotype turned up a few times. The chain joins TRBV27 to TRBJ2-7; maybe TRBD1 (6 bases). Germline lookup yields CDR1 MNHEY and CDR2 SMNVEV (reference sequence). The V end lost 8 bases, the J end lost 2 bases, and 13 bases lay between the germline ends. CDR3 size: 13 residues. The CDR3 sequence: CASGGVGPYEQYF. In nucleotides, the CDR3 is TGTGCCAGCGGGGGCGTGGGCCCCTACGAGCAGTACTTC.

In this sample, this clonotype turned up once. The V gene is TRBV7-2, the J gene TRBJ2-4; D might be TRBD2 (6 bases). The DNA end is a closer match to TRBJ2-7, so the J assignment may be wrong. Looked up from germline, CDR1 is SGHTA and CDR2 is FQGNSA. The CDR3 sequence is 14 residues long. CDR3 sequence (DNA): TGTGCCAGCAGCTTGGAGACTAGGTCCTACGAGCAGTACTTC. It specifies CASSLETRSYEQYF.

J is TRBJ2-1 and V is TRBV7-9; 8 bases align to TRBD2. CDR3 length equals 16 residues. V was pared by 5 bases and J by 4 bases, with 10 bases of the junction left unmatched. Germline loops: CDR1 SEHNR, CDR2 FQNEAQ (reference sequence). The CDR3 is CASSPIAGGDYNEQFF. In nucleotides, the CDR3 is TGTGCCAGCAGCCCGATTGCGGGAGGTGATTACAATGAGCAGTTCTTC.

V gene TRBV28 combines with J gene TRBJ2-3; D not resolved. Germline CDR1 is MDHEN and CDR2 is SYDVKM. Trimming took 7 bases from V and 2 from J, leaving 7 bases between them. The CDR3 runs to 12 residues. Here the CDR3 DNA reads TGTGCCAGCAAGCCGGACACAGATACGCAGTATTTT. It translates to CASKPDTDTQYF.

The V call is TRBV12-3 or TRBV12-4, the J call TRBJ2-5, with 11 bases that match TRBD2. The J segment lost 4 bases and the V segment lost 5 bases, leaving 15 bases of the junction unmatched. CDR3 length: 18 residues. CDR3 nucleotide sequence: TGTGCCAGCAGTGGGACTAGCGGAACATCCGAGTCAAGAGAGACCCAGTACTTC. Its translation is CASSGTSGTSESRETQYF.

This clonotype was counted a few times. This chain uses TRBV28 with TRBJ2-4; weak D call: TRBD1 (6 bases). This CDR3 region has 15 residues. V lost 6 bases, J lost 2 bases, and 14 bases lay in between. Germline loops: CDR1 MDHEN, CDR2 SYDVKM. The CDR3 spells CASSAGTLTKNIQYF. The CDR3, as DNA: TGTGCCAGCAGCGCAGGGACACTAACCAAAAACATTCAGTACTTC. The entire variable domain, with the rest obtained from reference TRBV28 and TRBJ2-4, is as follows: DVKVTQSSRYLVKRTGEKVFLECVQDMDHENMFWYRQDPGLGLRLIYFSYDVKMKEKGDIPEGYSVSREKKERFSLILESASTNQTSMYLCASSAGTLTKNIQYFGAGTRLSVL.

V usage is TRBV6-2 or TRBV6-3 and J usage is TRBJ2-4; D remains unclear. With 6 bases removed from V and 7 bases from J, the gap between germline ends came to 13 bases. Per the germline V gene, CDR1 is MNHEY and CDR2 is SVGEGT. The CDR3 spans 13 residues. CDR3 DNA: TGTGCCAGCAGGATTAACATGAAGAACATTCAGTACTTC. Protein sequence: CASRINMKNIQYF.

The gene calls are TRBV6-2 or TRBV6-3 and TRBJ1-5; D call uncertain. The CDR3 covers 14 residues. V lost 4 bases and J lost 7, with 14 bases in between. CDR1 is MNHEY and CDR2 is SVGEGT in the germline V gene. The CDR3 DNA follows: TGTGCCAGCAGTTGGACGAACCTAGCACAGCCCCAGCATTTT. Amino acid sequence: CASSWTNLAQPQHF.

In DNA form, the CDR3 reads TGTGCCAGCACCACGGGGGGCGATGAGCAGTTCTTC. This gives the protein CASTTGGDEQFF. The chain uses TRBV6-5 and TRBJ2-1, with a possible D match to TRBD2 (7 bases). Germline V lookup: CDR1 MNHEY, CDR2 SVGAGI. Trimming stripped 7 bases from V and 8 bases from J, with 12 bases between. This CDR3 region has 12 residues.

The chain couples TRBV7-9 to TRBJ1-1; a weak D match, TRBD1 (5 bases). The CDR3 consists of 14 residues. With 3 bases removed from V and 8 bases from J, the gap between germline ends came to 16 bases. Germline V gene sequence: CDR1 SEHNR, CDR2 FQNEAQ (reference sequence). CDR3 in DNA: TGTGCCAGCAGCTTTCTATTTAGGGGAGCCGAAGCTTTCTTT. Translating gives CASSFLFRGAEAFF.

This rearrangement joins TRBV20-1 to TRBJ2-3, with a tentative D call TRBD2 (6 bases). Germline V lookup: CDR1 DFQATT, CDR2 SNEGSKA (reference sequence). Trimming stripped 3 bases from V and 5 bases from J, with 15 bases between. The CDR3 is 14 residues long. CDR3 residues: CSARPPLGGDTQYF. In DNA, the CDR3 is TGCAGTGCTAGGCCCCCCTTGGGGGGAGATACGCAGTATTTT.

This clonotype appeared a few times. The DNA for the CDR3 is TGTGCCAGCAGCTTAACTAGCGGGGTTGACGAGCAGTACTTC. This encodes CASSLTSGVDEQYF. V gene TRBV27 combines with J gene TRBJ2-5, with 10 bases matching TRBD2. The DNA end favors TRBJ2-7, so the J call may be wrong. Germline V gene lookup returns CDR1 MNHEY and CDR2 SMNVEV (reference sequence). The CDR3 loop spans 14 amino acids.

The chain combines TRBV4-1 with TRBJ2-1; D is perhaps TRBD2 (6 bases). Germline V gene data show CDR1 as MGHRA and CDR2 as YSYEKL. The CDR3 extends over 15 amino acids. Trimming pared 4 bases from V and 9 bases from J, leaving 19 bases between. As DNA, the CDR3 is TGCGCCAGCAGCCCAGTGGGGCGGGGTGTGTCTGAGCAGTTCTTC. Encoded protein: CASSPVGRGVSEQFF.